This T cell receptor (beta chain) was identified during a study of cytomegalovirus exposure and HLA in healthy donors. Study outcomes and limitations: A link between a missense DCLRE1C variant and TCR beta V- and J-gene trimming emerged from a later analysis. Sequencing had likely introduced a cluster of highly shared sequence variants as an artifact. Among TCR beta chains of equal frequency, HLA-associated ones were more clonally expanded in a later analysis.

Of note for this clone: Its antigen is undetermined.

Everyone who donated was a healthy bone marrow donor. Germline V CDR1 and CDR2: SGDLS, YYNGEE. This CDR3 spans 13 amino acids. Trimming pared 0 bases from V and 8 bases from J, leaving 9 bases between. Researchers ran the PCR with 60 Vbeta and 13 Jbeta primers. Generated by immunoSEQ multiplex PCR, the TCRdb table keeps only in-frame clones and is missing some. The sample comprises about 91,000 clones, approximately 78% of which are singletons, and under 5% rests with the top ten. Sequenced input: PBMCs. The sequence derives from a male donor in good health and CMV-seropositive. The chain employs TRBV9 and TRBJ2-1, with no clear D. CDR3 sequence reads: CASSVARSDEQFF. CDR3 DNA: TGTGCCAGCAGCGTAGCGAGATCCGATGAGCAGTTCTTC.